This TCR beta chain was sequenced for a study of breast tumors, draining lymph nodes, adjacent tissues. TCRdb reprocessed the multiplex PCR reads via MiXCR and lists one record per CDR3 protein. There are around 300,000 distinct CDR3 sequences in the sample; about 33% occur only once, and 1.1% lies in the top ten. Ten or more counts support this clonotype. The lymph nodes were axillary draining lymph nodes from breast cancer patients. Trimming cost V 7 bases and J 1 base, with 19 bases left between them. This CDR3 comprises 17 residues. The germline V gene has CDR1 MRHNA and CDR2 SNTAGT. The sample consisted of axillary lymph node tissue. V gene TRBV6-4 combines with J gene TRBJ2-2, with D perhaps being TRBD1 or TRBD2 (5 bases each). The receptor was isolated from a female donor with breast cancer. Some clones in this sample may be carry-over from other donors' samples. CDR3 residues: CASTDEGTSVNTGELFF. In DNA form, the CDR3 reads TGTGCCAGCACCGACGAAGGGACCTCCGTGAACACCGGGGAGCTGTTTTTT.